This TCR beta chain was documented in a study of T cell repertoires in cytomegalovirus infection. The V and J ends lost 2 bases and 1 base respectively, with 11 bases between them. Germline CDR1 reads SEHNR; CDR2 reads FQNEAQ (reference sequence). The CDR3 contains 15 residues. TCRdb used MiXCR to reprocess the reads, holding one entry per CDR3 protein. The repertoire holds about 360,000 distinct CDR3 sequences, with about 35% as singletons. Of note for this clonotype: Its matching antigen is unknown.

The V call is TRBV7-9, the J call TRBJ1-1; possibly TRBD1 for D (6 bases). The source was cultured PBMCs, collected from culture after CMV antigen stimulation. The TCR was taken from a human donor in good health (CMV status not recorded). Some clones in this sample may be carry-over from other donors' samples. CDR3 DNA sequence: TGTGCCAGCAGCTTACCCAGGGGAGGGAACACTGAAGCTTTCTTT. Translated: CASSLPRGGNTEAFF.